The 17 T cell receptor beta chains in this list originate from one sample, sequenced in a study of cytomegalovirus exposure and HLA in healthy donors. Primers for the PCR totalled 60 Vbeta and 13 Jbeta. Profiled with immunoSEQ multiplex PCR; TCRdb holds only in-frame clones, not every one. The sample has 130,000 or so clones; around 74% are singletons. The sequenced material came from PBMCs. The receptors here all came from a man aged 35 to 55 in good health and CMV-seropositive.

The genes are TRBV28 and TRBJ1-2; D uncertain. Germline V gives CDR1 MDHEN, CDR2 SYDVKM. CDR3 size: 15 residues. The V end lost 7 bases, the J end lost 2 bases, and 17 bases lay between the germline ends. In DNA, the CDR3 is TGTGCCAGCAATATACCCGGGGATAGCAACTATGGCTACACCTTC. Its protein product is CASNIPGDSNYGYTF.

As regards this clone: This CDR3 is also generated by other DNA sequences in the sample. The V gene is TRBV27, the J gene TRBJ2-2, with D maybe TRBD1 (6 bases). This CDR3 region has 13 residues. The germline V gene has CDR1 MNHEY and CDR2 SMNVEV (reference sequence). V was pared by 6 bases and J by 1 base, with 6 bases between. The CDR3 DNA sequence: TGTGCCAGCAGCAGGGGGAACACCGGGGAGCTGTTTTTT. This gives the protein CASSRGNTGELFF.

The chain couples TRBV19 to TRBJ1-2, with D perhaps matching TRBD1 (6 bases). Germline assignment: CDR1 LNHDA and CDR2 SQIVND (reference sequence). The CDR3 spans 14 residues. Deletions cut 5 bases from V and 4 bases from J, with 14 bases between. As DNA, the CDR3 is TGTGCCAGTAGTGGCAGGGGCCCAACCTATGGCTACACCTTC. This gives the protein CASSGRGPTYGYTF.

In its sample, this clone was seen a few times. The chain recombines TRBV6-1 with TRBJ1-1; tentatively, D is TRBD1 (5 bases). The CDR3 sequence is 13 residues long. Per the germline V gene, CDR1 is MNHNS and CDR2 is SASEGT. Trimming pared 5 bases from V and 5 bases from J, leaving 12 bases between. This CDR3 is CASSLQGWTEAFF. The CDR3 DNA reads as TGTGCCAGCAGTCTTCAGGGTTGGACTGAAGCTTTCTTT.

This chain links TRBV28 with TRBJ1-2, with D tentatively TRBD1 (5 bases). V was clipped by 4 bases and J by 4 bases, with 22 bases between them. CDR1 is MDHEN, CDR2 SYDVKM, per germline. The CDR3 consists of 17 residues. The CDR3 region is CASSSTGVWDGAYGYTF. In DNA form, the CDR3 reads TGTGCCAGCAGTTCCACGGGAGTCTGGGACGGTGCCTATGGCTACACCTTC.

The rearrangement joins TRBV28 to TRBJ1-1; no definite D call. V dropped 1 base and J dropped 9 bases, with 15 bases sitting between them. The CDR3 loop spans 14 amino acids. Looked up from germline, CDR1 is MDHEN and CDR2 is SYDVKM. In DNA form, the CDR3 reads TGTGCCAGCAGTTTATCCCAGGCTGAATTGAAAGCTTTCTTT. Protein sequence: CASSLSQAELKAFF.

This CDR3 is CAISPGLAGRQETQYF. The CDR3, as DNA: TGTGCCATCAGCCCGGGACTAGCGGGGCGTCAAGAGACCCAGTACTTC. The J gene is TRBJ2-5, the V gene TRBV10-3; TRBD2 matches at 13 bases. Per germline, CDR1 ENHRY and CDR2 SYGVKD. V gave up 6 bases and J gave up 2 bases; unmatched junction bases: 6. The length of the CDR3 is 16 residues.

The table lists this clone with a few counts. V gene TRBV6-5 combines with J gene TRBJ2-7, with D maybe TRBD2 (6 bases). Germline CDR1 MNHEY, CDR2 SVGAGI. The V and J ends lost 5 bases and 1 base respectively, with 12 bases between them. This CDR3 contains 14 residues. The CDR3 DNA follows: TGTGCCAGCAGTACGGGGGAGACATCCTACGAGCAGTACTTC. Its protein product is CASSTGETSYEQYF.

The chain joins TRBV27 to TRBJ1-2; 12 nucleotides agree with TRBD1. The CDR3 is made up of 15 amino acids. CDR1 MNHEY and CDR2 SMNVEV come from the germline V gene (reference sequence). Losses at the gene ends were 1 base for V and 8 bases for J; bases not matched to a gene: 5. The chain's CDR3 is CASSLWGQGAGGYTF. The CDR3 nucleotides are TGTGCCAGCAGTTTATGGGGACAGGGGGCTGGGGGCTACACCTTC.

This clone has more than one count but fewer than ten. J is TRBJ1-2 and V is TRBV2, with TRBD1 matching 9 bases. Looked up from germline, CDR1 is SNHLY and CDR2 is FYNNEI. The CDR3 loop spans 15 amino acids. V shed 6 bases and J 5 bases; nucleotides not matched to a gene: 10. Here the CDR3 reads CASRPGQGPRYGYTF. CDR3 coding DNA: TGTGCCAGCAGGCCGGGACAGGGACCTAGGTATGGCTACACCTTC. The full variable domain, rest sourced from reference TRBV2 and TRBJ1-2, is EPEVTQTPSHQVTQMGQEVILRCVPISNHLYFYWYRQILGQKVEFLVSFYNNEISEKSEIFDDQFSVERPDGSNFTLKIRSTKLEDSAMYFCASRPGQGPRYGYTFGSGTRLTVV.

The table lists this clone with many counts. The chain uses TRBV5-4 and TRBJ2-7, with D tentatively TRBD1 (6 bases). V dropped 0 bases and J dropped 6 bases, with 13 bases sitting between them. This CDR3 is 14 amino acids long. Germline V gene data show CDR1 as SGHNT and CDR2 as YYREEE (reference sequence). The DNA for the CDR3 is TGTGCCAGCAGCTTGGGGGGGACACTATCCGAGCAGTACTTC. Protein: CASSLGGTLSEQYF.

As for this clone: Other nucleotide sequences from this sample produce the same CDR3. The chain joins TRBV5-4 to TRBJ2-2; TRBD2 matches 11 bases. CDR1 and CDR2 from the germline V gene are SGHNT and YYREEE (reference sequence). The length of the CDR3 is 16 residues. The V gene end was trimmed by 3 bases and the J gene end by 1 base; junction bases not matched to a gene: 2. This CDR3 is CASSSGLAGNTGELFF. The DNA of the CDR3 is TGTGCCAGCAGCTCCGGACTAGCGGGGAACACCGGGGAGCTGTTTTTT.

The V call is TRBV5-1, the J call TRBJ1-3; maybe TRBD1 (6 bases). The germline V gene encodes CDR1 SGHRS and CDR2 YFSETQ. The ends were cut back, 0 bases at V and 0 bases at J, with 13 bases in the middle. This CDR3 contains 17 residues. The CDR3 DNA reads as TGCGCCAGCAGCTTGGTGGGACACCAAGACTCTGGAAACACCATATATTTT. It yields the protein CASSLVGHQDSGNTIYF.

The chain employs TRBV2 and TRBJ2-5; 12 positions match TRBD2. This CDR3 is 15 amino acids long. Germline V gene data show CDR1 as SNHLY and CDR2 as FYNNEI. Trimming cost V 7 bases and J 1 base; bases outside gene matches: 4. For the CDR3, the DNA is TGTGCCAGCACCCGGACTAGCGGGGCCCAAGAGACCCAGTACTTC. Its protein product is CASTRTSGAQETQYF.

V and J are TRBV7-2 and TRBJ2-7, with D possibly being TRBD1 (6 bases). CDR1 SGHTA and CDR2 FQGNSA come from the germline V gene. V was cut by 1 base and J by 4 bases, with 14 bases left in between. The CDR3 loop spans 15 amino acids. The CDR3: CASSLGLSGAYEQYF. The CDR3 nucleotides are TGTGCCAGCAGCTTAGGCCTGTCAGGGGCGTACGAGCAGTACTTC.

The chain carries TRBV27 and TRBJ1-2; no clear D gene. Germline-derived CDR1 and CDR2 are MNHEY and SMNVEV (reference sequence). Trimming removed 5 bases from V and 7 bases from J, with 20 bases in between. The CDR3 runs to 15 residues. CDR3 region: CASSPYPRGRRGYTF. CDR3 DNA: TGTGCCAGCAGTCCCTACCCGAGAGGGAGGCGTGGCTACACCTTC.

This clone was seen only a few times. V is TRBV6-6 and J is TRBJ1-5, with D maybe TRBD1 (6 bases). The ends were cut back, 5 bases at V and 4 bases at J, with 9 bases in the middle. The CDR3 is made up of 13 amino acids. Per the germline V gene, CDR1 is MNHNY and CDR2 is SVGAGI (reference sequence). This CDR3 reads CASSTQGNQPQHF. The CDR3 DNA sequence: TGTGCCAGCAGTACCCAGGGGAATCAGCCCCAGCATTTT.